This is a list of T cell receptor beta chains from one sample in a study of CD8 T cells in Susac syndrome. Each CDR3 protein gets one entry after TCRdb re-called the immunoSEQ multiplex PCR reads with MiXCR. The table includes around 80,000 distinct CDR3 sequences, 94% detected once. Sequencing was done on a sample of CD8+ T cells from PBMCs. These receptors all come from a human donor in good health. Each CDR3 is given with its conserved first and last residue. The order of the fields is V gene, D gene, J gene, clone size, CDR3 protein, CDR3 DNA. A D gene is named only where the DNA matches it firmly. A row's size may be missing; if present it is once, few, many or a size class.

TRBV15	-	TRBJ2-5	-	CATSETGWETQYF	TGTGCCACCAGCGAAACAGGGTGGGAGACCCAGTACTTC
TRBV4-1	TRBD2	TRBJ2-5	-	CATGLVGGGTQYF	TGCGCCACGGGACTAGTGGGTGGCGGGACCCAGTACTTC
TRBV27	-	TRBJ2-5	-	CASSLSRLGTQYF	TGTGCCAGCAGTTTATCGAGGTTAGGGACCCAGTACTTC
TRBV27	-	TRBJ1-1	-	CASSPWRHMNTEAFF	TGTGCCAGCAGTCCTTGGCGACATATGAACACTGAAGCTTTCTTT
TRBV7-9	-	TRBJ2-5	-	CASSLERLPLDRGETQYF	TGTGCCAGCAGCTTAGAAAGGCTCCCACTAGATCGGGGGGAGACCCAGTACTTC
TRBV9	TRBD1	TRBJ1-1	-	CASSEWDRVNTEAFF	TGTGCCAGCAGCGAGTGGGACAGGGTGAACACTGAAGCTTTCTTT
TRBV27	-	TRBJ1-6	-	CATSKSGGNNSPLHF	TGTGCCACCTCAAAATCCGGGGGTAATAATTCACCCCTCCACTTT
TRBV5-4	-	TRBJ1-1	-	CASSPPGWAEAFF	TGTGCCAGCAGCCCGCCCGGATGGGCTGAAGCTTTCTTT
TRBV12-3/TRBV12-4	TRBD1	TRBJ1-2	-	CASSLSGTATYGYTF	TGTGCCAGCAGTCTGTCCGGGACAGCGACCTATGGCTACACCTTC
TRBV20-1	-	TRBJ2-5	once	CSARGVTETQYF	TGCAGTGCTAGAGGTGTCACGGAGACCCAGTACTTC
TRBV2	-	TRBJ2-1	once	CASGGEEYNEQFF	TGTGCCAGCGGTGGTGAGGAATACAATGAGCAGTTCTTC
TRBV3-1	-	TRBJ1-1	-	CAVAEDRSTEAFF	TGTGCCGTAGCCGAAGACCGGTCCACTGAAGCTTTCTTT
TRBV3-1	-	TRBJ2-5	-	CASSHSDPYQETQYF	TGTGCCAGCAGCCACAGTGATCCGTACCAAGAGACCCAGTACTTC
TRBV7-2	-	TRBJ2-3	-	CASSLVWGAPDTQYF	TGTGCCAGCAGCTTAGTGTGGGGGGCGCCCGATACGCAGTATTTT
TRBV29-1	TRBD1	TRBJ2-2	-	CSVNRGDTGELFF	TGCAGCGTGAACAGGGGGGACACCGGGGAGCTGTTTTTT
TRBV4-3	-	TRBJ2-5	-	CASSRGGLQETQYF	TGCGCCAGCAGCCGGGGGGGCTTACAAGAGACCCAGTACTTC
TRBV9	-	TRBJ2-1	-	CASSAGPGRNNEQFF	TGTGCCAGCAGCGCCGGCCCGGGGAGAAACAATGAGCAGTTCTTC
TRBV27	-	TRBJ1-1	-	CASSSHKAGTTEAFF	TGTGCCAGCAGTTCTCATAAGGCGGGGACCACTGAAGCTTTCTTT
TRBV24-1	-	TRBJ2-1	-	CATSVEGGAYNEQFF	TGTGCCACCAGTGTGGAGGGAGGCGCCTACAATGAGCAGTTCTTC
TRBV7-9	TRBD2	TRBJ2-3	-	CASSWTSGLSDTQYF	TGTGCCAGCAGCTGGACTAGCGGGTTGTCAGATACGCAGTATTTT
TRBV7-6	TRBD2	TRBJ2-7	-	CASSLARGGEQYF	TGTGCCAGCAGCTTAGCGCGCGGGGGCGAGCAGTACTTC
TRBV9	-	TRBJ1-2	-	CASSPSGKRLGYTF	TGTGCCAGCAGCCCCTCAGGGAAACGGTTGGGCTACACCTTC
TRBV7-6	-	TRBJ2-3	-	CASSPKGHVGPDTQYF	TGTGCCAGCAGCCCTAAGGGACACGTTGGCCCAGATACGCAGTATTTT
TRBV9	-	TRBJ1-2	-	CASSVADYGYTF	TGTGCCAGCAGCGTAGCAGACTATGGCTACACCTTC
TRBV27	TRBD1	TRBJ2-1	once	CASSYLGTGIDEQFF	TGTGCCAGCAGTTACCTAGGGACAGGGATCGATGAGCAGTTCTTC
TRBV5-1	-	TRBJ1-2	-	CASSLAGWEGYTF	TGCGCCAGCAGCTTGGCCGGGTGGGAAGGCTACACCTTC
TRBV6-6	-	TRBJ2-7	-	CASSYWGPDEQYF	TGTGCCAGCAGTTACTGGGGGCCCGACGAGCAGTACTTC
TRBV19	-	TRBJ2-2	once	CATGSPNTGELFF	TGTGCAACTGGCAGCCCGAACACCGGGGAGCTGTTTTTT
TRBV9	-	TRBJ1-1	once	CASSGAQVEAFF	TGTGCCAGCAGCGGCGCTCAAGTTGAAGCTTTCTTT
TRBV7-8	TRBD2	TRBJ2-1	-	CASSLVGTSGPYNEQFF	TGTGCCAGCAGCTTAGTGGGGACTAGCGGACCCTACAATGAGCAGTTCTTC
TRBV7-9	-	TRBJ2-1	few	CASSLESNEQFF	TGTGCCAGCAGCTTAGAAAGCAATGAGCAGTTCTTC
TRBV4-1	-	TRBJ1-6	-	CASSLPTPLGSPLHF	TGCGCCAGCAGCCTCCCGACGCCCTTGGGTTCACCCCTCCACTTT
TRBV20-1	TRBD1	TRBJ2-3	once	CSRGTGATDTQYF	TGCAGTCGGGGAACAGGGGCCACAGATACGCAGTATTTT
TRBV6-2/TRBV6-3	-	TRBJ2-2	-	CASIKSANTGELFF	TGTGCCAGCATAAAGTCAGCGAACACCGGGGAGCTGTTTTTT
TRBV7-9	-	TRBJ1-2	-	CASSGREGGYTF	TGTGCCAGCAGCGGCAGGGAGGGCGGCTACACCTTC
TRBV18	-	TRBJ2-7	once	CASSTGERSYEQYF	TGTGCCAGCTCTACAGGAGAGCGGTCCTACGAGCAGTACTTC
TRBV20-1	TRBD1	TRBJ2-1	-	CSARGTGWDNEQFF	TGCAGTGCTAGGGGGACAGGATGGGACAATGAGCAGTTCTTC
TRBV7-9	-	TRBJ1-2	-	CASSWDGFSF	TGTGCCAGCAGCTGGGACGGCTTTTCCTTC
TRBV27	-	TRBJ2-3	-	CASSLSRKDTQYF	TGTGCCAGCAGCCTTAGTAGAAAAGATACGCAGTATTTT
TRBV13	TRBD2	TRBJ2-1	-	CASSLGLAGIYNEQFF	TGTGCCAGCAGCTTGGGACTAGCGGGTATCTACAATGAGCAGTTCTTC
TRBV29-1	TRBD2	TRBJ2-7	-	CSAGLAGGREQYF	TGCAGTGCCGGACTAGCGGGGGGGCGCGAGCAGTACTTC
TRBV28	TRBD1	TRBJ2-5	-	CASSRGQQETQYF	TGTGCCAGCTCCCGGGGACAGCAAGAGACCCAGTACTTC
TRBV2	-	TRBJ2-4	-	CASSEVGGKNIQYF	TGTGCCAGCAGTGAAGTGGGCGGGAAAAACATTCAGTACTTC
TRBV14	-	TRBJ2-2	-	CASSPVVGGNTGELFF	TGTGCCAGCAGCCCGGTAGTGGGAGGGAACACCGGGGAGCTGTTTTTT